This is a list of T cell receptor beta chains from one sample in a study of blood T cells in healthy people across ages. TCRdb re-called the 5' RACE reads through MiXCR, storing one row per CDR3 protein. The sample holds approximately 900,000 distinct CDR3 sequences, about 28% seen once. These data were also filed under a second study, of T cells of mothers and their children.

The sequenced sample consisted of blood. The receptors were sampled from a woman in her thirties or forties in good health. The CDR3 runs from the conserved cysteine through the conserved F or W. A D gene is named only where the DNA matches it firmly. Where a row states a size, it is once, few, many or the class of an expanded clone; other rows omit it.

>TRBV27|TRBJ2-3|.|.
TGTGCCAGCAGTTCCTCCTTGGGGGGGGCCCCCACAGATACGCAGTATTTT
CASSSSLGGAPTDTQYF
>TRBV5-1|TRBJ2-2|.|many
TGCGCCAGCAGCTTGGCCGACCCACAGGTGACCGGGGAGCTGTTTTTT
CASSLADPQVTGELFF
>TRBV18|TRBJ1-5|.|few
TGTGCCAGCTCACCACTGACGGATCAGCCCCAGCATTTT
CASSPLTDQPQHF
>TRBV5-1|TRBJ2-7|TRBD1|few
TGCGCCAGCAGCCTACAAACCCCGGGACAGGGGGCGTCCTACGAGCAGTACTTC
CASSLQTPGQGASYEQYF
>TRBV27|TRBJ2-5|.|.
TGTGCCAGCCTGTTACTACTCCAAGGGGAGACCCAGTACTTC
CASLLLLQGETQYF
>TRBV29-1|TRBJ2-1|.|many
TGCAGCGTTGAATCGACGACTGACAATGAGCAGTTCTTC
CSVESTTDNEQFF
>TRBV29-1|TRBJ1-2|TRBD1|.
TGCAGCGCTAAGACAGGGTCAGGCAACTATGGCTACACCTTC
CSAKTGSGNYGYTF
>TRBV7-2|TRBJ1-2|.|.
TGTGCCAGCAGCCCAGGGTGGGCTGGCTACACCTTC
CASSPGWAGYTF
>TRBV12-3/TRBV12-4|TRBJ2-3|TRBD2|few
TGTGCCAGCAGACGAGCGGGGAGAACAGATACGCAGTATTTT
CASRRAGRTDTQYF
>TRBV20-1|TRBJ2-7|TRBD2|.
TGCAGTGCTAGTACGCAGGGACTATGCGAGCAGTACTTC
CSASTQGLCEQYF
>TRBV21-1|TRBJ2-1|.|.
TGTGCCAGCAGCAGTCACAATCAGGGGGACAGGGGAAAGGAGCAGTTCTTC
CASSSHNQGDRGKEQFF
>TRBV5-1|TRBJ2-1|.|.
TGCGCCAGCAGCGAGTATAGCGGCCAGAACAATGAGCAGTTCTTC
CASSEYSGQNNEQFF
>TRBV7-2|TRBJ2-2|.|.
TGTGCCAGCAGCTTAGTAGGTTTCCGGGCCACCGGGGAGCTGTTTTTT
CASSLVGFRATGELFF
>TRBV20-1|TRBJ1-4|.|.
TGCAGTGCTAGAGGAAAGGACGCAGCAACTAATGAAAAACTGTTTTTT
CSARGKDAATNEKLFF
>TRBV3-1|TRBJ1-6|TRBD1|.
TGTGCCAGCAGCCAAGCTTTGACAGGGGAGAATTCACCCCTCCACTTT
CASSQALTGENSPLHF
>TRBV15|TRBJ2-3|TRBD1|many
TGTGCCACCAGCAGCGGGACAGGGAACACAGATACGCAGTATTTT
CATSSGTGNTDTQYF
>TRBV7-3|TRBJ1-6|.|.
TGTGCCAGCAGCTTAGGTTTGGGGCGTAATTCACCCCTCCACTTT
CASSLGLGRNSPLHF
>TRBV6-4|TRBJ2-6|TRBD2|many
TGTGCCAGCTCCGACAGAGGGGAGGGCTCTGGGGCCAACGTCCTGACTTTC
CASSDRGEGSGANVLTF
>TRBV5-1|TRBJ2-7|.|few
TGCGCCAGCAGTTACCAGACGGGAAGCTCCTACGAGCAGTACTTC
CASSYQTGSSYEQYF
>TRBV19|TRBJ2-5|.|few
TGTGCCAGTAGTAGGGGAACGGAGACCCAGTACTTC
CASSRGTETQYF
>TRBV28|TRBJ2-5|TRBD2|many
TGTGCCAGCAGTCGAACGACTAGCGCGGGGGAGACCCAGTACTTC
CASSRTTSAGETQYF
>TRBV6-5|TRBJ1-4|.|few
TGTGCCAGCAGTTACGGGGGTCGGAGCACAGCAACTAATGAAAAACTGTTTTTT
CASSYGGRSTATNEKLFF
>TRBV6-2/TRBV6-3|TRBJ2-1|TRBD2|.
TGTGCCAGCAGTTACCAAGCGGGAGACATCTACAATGAGCAGTTCTTC
CASSYQAGDIYNEQFF
>TRBV5-1|TRBJ2-1|TRBD2|few
TGCGCCAGCAGCTTAGGTGCGGGAGGGGGATCAGGTGAGCAGTTCTTC
CASSLGAGGGSGEQFF
>TRBV24-1|TRBJ2-1|TRBD2|.
TGTGCCACCAGTGGCAATAGCGGGGCCTCCTACAATGAGCAGTTCTTC
CATSGNSGASYNEQFF
>TRBV20-1|TRBJ1-5|.|.
TGCAGTGCTAGGGAGGATAGCGATCAGCCCCAGCATTTT
CSAREDSDQPQHF
>TRBV4-1|TRBJ1-5|.|few
TGCGCCAGCAGCCAAGATCTGGGGGGAAAGGGCAATCAGCCCCAGCATTTT
CASSQDLGGKGNQPQHF
>TRBV4-1|TRBJ1-1|.|few
TGCGCCAGCAGCCTATGGGGAGAGGAGGGCACTGAAGCTTTCTTT
CASSLWGEEGTEAFF
>TRBV27|TRBJ1-2|.|few
TGTGCCAGCAGTCCCCCGGGGGCGTTGGGTGGCTACACCTTC
CASSPPGALGGYTF
>TRBV20-1|TRBJ2-2|.|.
TGCAGTCCCGGGCTGCCGAACACCGGGGAGCTGTTTTTT
CSPGLPNTGELFF
>TRBV5-1|TRBJ1-1|.|many
TGCGCCAGCAGCTTAGGTGGCAGGACGAACACTGAAGCTTTCTTT
CASSLGGRTNTEAFF
>TRBV5-1|TRBJ1-1|.|.
TGCGCCAGCAGCTTCGAAGGGGCAGAAGCTTTCTTT
CASSFEGAEAFF
>TRBV10-3|TRBJ2-1|.|few
TGTGCCATCAGTGCACAGGTCAATGAGCAGTTCTTC
CAISAQVNEQFF
>TRBV3-1|TRBJ1-1|TRBD1|few
TGTGCCAGCAGCGAGGGACAGCCGAACACTGAAGCTTTCTTT
CASSEGQPNTEAFF
>TRBV4-1|TRBJ2-7|.|many
TGCGCCAGCAGCCAAGTACGGGACGGCGACGAGCAGTACTTC
CASSQVRDGDEQYF
>TRBV7-3|TRBJ1-1|TRBD1|few
TGTGCCAGCAGCTCCCAGGGACAGGGGGCAACTGAAGCTTTCTTT
CASSSQGQGATEAFF
>TRBV12-3/TRBV12-4|TRBJ2-3|TRBD2|few
TGTGCCAGCAGTTTCCCAGCGGGGGGGCGCACAGATACGCAGTATTTT
CASSFPAGGRTDTQYF
>TRBV6-5|TRBJ1-1|.|.
TGTGCCAGCAGCATACTTAGCCCGAACACTGAAGCTTTCTTT
CASSILSPNTEAFF
>TRBV7-2|TRBJ2-1|TRBD1|.
TGTGCCAGCAACCCAGGGGGCTCCTACAATGAGCAGTTCTTC
CASNPGGSYNEQFF
>TRBV7-8|TRBJ1-1|.|.
TGTGCCAGCAGCGCGGGACGGATGAACACTGAAGCTTTCTTT
CASSAGRMNTEAFF
>TRBV7-8|TRBJ2-7|.|many
TGTGCCAGCAGCCCGGAGGCGGGGCCCCCCTACGAGCAGTACTTC
CASSPEAGPPYEQYF
>TRBV7-9|TRBJ2-1|.|.
TGTGCCAGCAGCCTCGGGAGCGCATTCTACAATGAGCAGTTCTTC
CASSLGSAFYNEQFF
>TRBV12-3/TRBV12-4|TRBJ1-5|.|.
TGTGCCAGCAGGGGGGACCTTAGCAATCAGCCCCAGCATTTT
CASRGDLSNQPQHF
>TRBV29-1|TRBJ1-2|.|many
TGCAGCGTTGAAGAGCACCCTGCACATGGCTACACCTTC
CSVEEHPAHGYTF
>TRBV27|TRBJ1-4|TRBD1|few
TGTGCCAGCAGTTTACAGGGGGTGGGTGAAAAACTGTTTTTT
CASSLQGVGEKLFF
>TRBV4-1|TRBJ2-1|TRBD2|few
TGCGCCAGCAGCCAAGTCCAGCGGGGTGAGCAGTTCTTC
CASSQVQRGEQFF
>TRBV5-1|TRBJ2-3|TRBD2|many
TGCGCCAGCAGCTCCAGCGGGGGTACGCAGTATTTT
CASSSSGGTQYF
>TRBV20-1|TRBJ2-7|.|many
TGCAGTGCTAGAGATGGGGTTAGGGAGGGGGGGTACGAGCAGTACTTC
CSARDGVREGGYEQYF
>TRBV27|TRBJ2-5|.|few
TGTGCCAGCAGCACCATTTCGGAGACCCAGTACTTC
CASSTISETQYF
>TRBV28|TRBJ1-2|.|few
TGTGCCGGAAAGGACCCGCGGAGCTATGGCTACACCTTC
CAGKDPRSYGYTF
>TRBV7-2|TRBJ1-6|.|.
TGTGCCAGCAGCTCCCCGGGGAGTTCACCCCTCCACTTT
CASSSPGSSPLHF
>TRBV20-1|TRBJ2-7|.|.
TGCAGTGCTACAGCAGACTCCCTCTACGAGCAGTACTTC
CSATADSLYEQYF
>TRBV6-4|TRBJ2-2|.|few
TGTGCCAGCAGTGACTGGGAGAGGGGAACCGGGGAGCTGTTTTTT
CASSDWERGTGELFF
>TRBV20-1|TRBJ1-2|TRBD1|few
TGCAGTGCACTGGGACAGGGGAAGCGCGGCTATGGCTACACCTTC
CSALGQGKRGYGYTF
>TRBV13|TRBJ2-7|TRBD2|.
TGTGCCAGCAGCTTAGGCCTAGCGGGGGACTCCTACGAGCAGTACTTC
CASSLGLAGDSYEQYF
>TRBV4-3|TRBJ1-1|TRBD1|.
TGCGCCAGCAGCCAAGATGTACAGGGGAGGTCTGAAGCTTTCTTT
CASSQDVQGRSEAFF
>TRBV7-2|TRBJ2-1|TRBD2|few
TGTGCCAGCAGCCCCGGACTAGCTCAGTTCTTC
CASSPGLAQFF
>TRBV6-5|TRBJ2-7|.|many
TGTGCCAGCAGTGCTGTGGACGGGTACGAGCAGTACTTC
CASSAVDGYEQYF
>TRBV6-2/TRBV6-3|TRBJ1-5|.|many
TGTGCCAGCGAGCTCGACAGTAATCAGCCCCAGCATTTT
CASELDSNQPQHF
>TRBV2|TRBJ2-7|.|many
TGTGCCAGCAGTGAAGTCCGAAACAGCTACGAGCAGTACTTC
CASSEVRNSYEQYF